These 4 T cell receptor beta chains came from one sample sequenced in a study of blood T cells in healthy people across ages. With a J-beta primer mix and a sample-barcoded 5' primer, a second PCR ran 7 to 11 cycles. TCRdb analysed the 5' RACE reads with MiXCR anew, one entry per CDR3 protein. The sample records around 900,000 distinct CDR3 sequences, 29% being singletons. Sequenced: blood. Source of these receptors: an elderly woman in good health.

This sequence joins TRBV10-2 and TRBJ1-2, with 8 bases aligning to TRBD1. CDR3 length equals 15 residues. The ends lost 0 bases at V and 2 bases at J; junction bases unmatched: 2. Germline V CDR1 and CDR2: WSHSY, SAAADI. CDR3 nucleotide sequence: TGCGCCAGCAGTGAGTCTTACAGGGGGAACTATGGCTACACCTTC. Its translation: CASSESYRGNYGYTF.

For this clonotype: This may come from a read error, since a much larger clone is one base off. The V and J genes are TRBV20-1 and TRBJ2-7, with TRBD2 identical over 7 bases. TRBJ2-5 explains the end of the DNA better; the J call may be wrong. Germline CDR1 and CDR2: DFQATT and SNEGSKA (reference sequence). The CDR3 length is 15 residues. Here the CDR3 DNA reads TGCAGTACTAGAGATAGGTTACTAGCGTTGGAGACCCAGTACTTC. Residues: CSTRDRLLALETQYF.

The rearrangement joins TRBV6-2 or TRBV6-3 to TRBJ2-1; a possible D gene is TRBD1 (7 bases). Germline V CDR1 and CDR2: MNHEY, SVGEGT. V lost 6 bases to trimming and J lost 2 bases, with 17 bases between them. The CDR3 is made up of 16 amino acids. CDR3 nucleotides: TGTGCCAGCAGCCAGCCGCAGGGGGAGGCCTACAATGAGCAGTTCTTC. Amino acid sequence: CASSQPQGEAYNEQFF.

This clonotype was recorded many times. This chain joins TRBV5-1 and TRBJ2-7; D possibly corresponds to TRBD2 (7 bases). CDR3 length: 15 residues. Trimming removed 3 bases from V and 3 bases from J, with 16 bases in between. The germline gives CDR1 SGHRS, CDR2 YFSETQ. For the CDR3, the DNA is TGCGCCAGCAGCTCTTTAGGGGGGGACCTCTACGAGCAGTACTTC. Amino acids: CASSSLGGDLYEQYF.